The present T cell receptor (beta chain) was sequenced within a study of blood T cells in healthy people across ages (dated by TCRdb to 2013 to 2016). Background on the whole study: In model experiments, template switching captured about one uniquely barcoded TCR beta cDNA molecule for every two T cells. Age-related changes in TCR beta repertoire diversity were measured in the study by deep sequencing normalized with unique cDNA molecular identifiers. The donors were divided into four age groups: young (average around 17 years), middle-aged (around 41), aged (approximately 62) and long-lived (82). Donors of different ages were randomly distributed across sequencing lanes to avoid experimental bias. The study analyzed two additional independent replicas of 1 million unique cDNA reads from the same blood draw for two donors, one aged 18 to 30 and one aged 80 or older. Overall study results and their limits: As age increased, observed TCR beta diversity per million T cells dropped in a roughly linear way, and a significant reduction was already evident by age around 41. Estimates of total diversity based on one million sequenced T cells were considered lower bounds and underestimates. The percentage of naive T cells measured by flow cytometry correlated strongly with observed TCR beta diversity. Compared with the aged group, the long-lived group had more naive CD4+ T cells, fewer expanded clones and increased TCR diversity, suggesting age selection. The CMV infection status of donors was not known, potentially confounding age-related changes in expanded clonotypes. Because profiling used bulk unsorted PBMCs, naive and antigen-experienced compartments could not be compared conclusively.

V is shortened by 3 bases, J by 10 bases, and the region joining them spans 19 bases. From cysteine to phenylalanine, the CDR3 is 14 amino acids long. The only DNA kept is the CDR3, 42 bases in frame from the first base. Reading the germline V gene (reference sequence) gives CDR1 DFQATT and CDR2 SNEGSKA. Preparation of the library involved 5' RACE. Sequencing was performed on an Illumina HiSeq 2500. The second PCR ran for roughly 7 to 12 cycles and used a J-beta primer mix along with a sample-barcoded 5' primer. Each TCR beta cDNA molecule received a unique molecular identifier from a template-switch 5' adaptor carrying 12 random nucleotides. At least 2.5 million CDR3-containing paired-end reads were obtained from each sample. The Mint cDNA synthesis kit, primed by a TRBC-specific oligonucleotide, was used to synthesize first-strand cDNA from all RNA. After uracil-DNA glycosylase treatment, a first 18-cycle PCR used universal primers M1SS and BC2_uni_R on all cDNA. In the source study's methods: For normalization, 1 million high-quality reads were randomly selected from each sample, with every read carrying a distinct molecular identifier. Reads with shared molecular identifiers were discarded instead of being binned into consensus sequences. MiTCR, set to a Q25 quality threshold and the strictest error-elimination algorithm, was used for CDR3 identification, clonotype clustering and error correction. A nonparametric unseen species model with Euler transformation was used to estimate a lower bound on total TCR beta diversity. The public reads were quality trimmed at Q25 with fastp and then assembled into clones with MiXCR by TCRdb, keeping productive beta chains. Every distinct CDR3 protein forms one entry, paired with its most common genes and DNA. TCRdb's processing, not the authors' own work, is the source of the V and J calls. For this sample there are about 2 million distinct CDR3 sequences; less than 50% appear just once. The top ten clones comprise 2.1% of the sample.

Systemically healthy Caucasian individuals from Russia, 39 in total and aged roughly 6 to 95 years, were included as donors. Each donor gave around 9.9 milliliters of peripheral blood, collected into EDTA-treated Vacutainer tubes. Ficoll-Paque density-gradient centrifugation was used to isolate PBMCs, with at least 6 million obtained per sample. Total RNA was extracted from PBMCs with Trizol reagent, with at least 6 micrograms obtained per sample. For every donor, an aliquot of PBMCs went through flow cytometry to measure the percentages of naive CD45RAhigh/CD27high T cells. This clonotype was counted a single time. Its binding antigen is unknown. There are no base qualities to consult, and no much larger clone falls within one base.

Recombination connected TRBV20-1 to TRBJ2-1; tentative D gene TRBD2, with 5 bases matching. The clonotype originates from a woman aged 40-49 years in good health. Sample: blood. Here the CDR3 is given as CSARQRDGRREQFF. In nucleotide form, the sequence is TGCAGTGCTAGGCAGAGGGATGGAAGGCGCGAGCAGTTCTTC.